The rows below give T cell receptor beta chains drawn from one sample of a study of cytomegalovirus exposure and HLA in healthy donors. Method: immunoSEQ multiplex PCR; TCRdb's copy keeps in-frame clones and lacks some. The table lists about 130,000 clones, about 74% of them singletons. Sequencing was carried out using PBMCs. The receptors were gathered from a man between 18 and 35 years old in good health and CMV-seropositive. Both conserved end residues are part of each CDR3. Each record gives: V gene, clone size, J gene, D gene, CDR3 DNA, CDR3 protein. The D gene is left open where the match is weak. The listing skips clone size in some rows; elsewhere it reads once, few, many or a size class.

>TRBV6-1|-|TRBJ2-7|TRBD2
TGTGCCAGCGAAGGGACTAGCGGGGGGGCTGGCGAGCAGTACTTC
CASEGTSGGAGEQYF
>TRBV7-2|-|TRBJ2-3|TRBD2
TGTGCCAGCAGCCACCGGACTAGCGGGAGTACAGATACGCAGTATTTT
CASSHRTSGSTDTQYF
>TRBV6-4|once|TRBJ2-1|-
TGTGCCAGCAGTGACCCCCCGGGAAATGAGCAGTTCTTC
CASSDPPGNEQFF
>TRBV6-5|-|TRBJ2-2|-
TGTGCCAGTGGGAGAGGGGAGCTGTTTTTT
CASGRGELFF
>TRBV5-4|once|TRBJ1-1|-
TGTGCCAGCAGCGGTACAGGGCCGCGAACTGAAGCTTTCTTT
CASSGTGPRTEAFF
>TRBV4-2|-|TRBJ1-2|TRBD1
TGTGCCAGCAGCCGGGGGACAGCCGACGAGTATGGCTACACCTTC
CASSRGTADEYGYTF
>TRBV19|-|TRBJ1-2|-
TGTGCCAGTAGTATTAGTGGACAATATGGCTACACCTTC
CASSISGQYGYTF
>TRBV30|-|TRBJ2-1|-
TGTGCCTGGAGTGCACGGGAGCTGGGCGTTGAGCAGTTCTTC
CAWSARELGVEQFF
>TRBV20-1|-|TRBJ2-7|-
TGCAGTGTTAGGAGTACTTACGAGCAGTACTTC
CSVRSTYEQYF
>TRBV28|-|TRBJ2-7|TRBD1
TGTGCCAGCAGCTATTGGGACAGCTCCTACGAGCAGTACTTC
CASSYWDSSYEQYF
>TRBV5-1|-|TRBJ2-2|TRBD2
TGCGCCAGCAGCTTGGCCGGGACTAGCGGGAGTGGCACCGGGGAGCTGTTTTTT
CASSLAGTSGSGTGELFF
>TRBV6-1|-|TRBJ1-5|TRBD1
TGTGCCAGCAGTAAGGACAGGGGGCTTCAGCCCCAGCATTTT
CASSKDRGLQPQHF
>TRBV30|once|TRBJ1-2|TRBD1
TGTGCCTGGAGCCAGGGACAGGGGGCGGACTATGGCTACACCTTC
CAWSQGQGADYGYTF
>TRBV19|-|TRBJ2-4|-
TGTGCCAGTAGTACGTCGCCTCGGAACATTCAGTACTTC
CASSTSPRNIQYF
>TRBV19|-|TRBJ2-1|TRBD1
TGTGCCAGTAGTATAACCGGACAGGTACTCAATGAGCAGTTCTTC
CASSITGQVLNEQFF
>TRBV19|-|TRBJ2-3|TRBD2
TGTGCCAGTAGCATCATCACTAGCGGCGGTACGCAGTATTTT
CASSIITSGGTQYF
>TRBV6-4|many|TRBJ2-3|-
TGTGCCAGCAGTGAAGGTTCAGGGGAATCAGATACGCAGTATTTT
CASSEGSGESDTQYF
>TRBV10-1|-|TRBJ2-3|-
TGCGCCAGCTCACGGGGGTTCACAGATACGCAGTATTTT
CASSRGFTDTQYF
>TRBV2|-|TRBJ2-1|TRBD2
TGTGCCAGCAGTGGAGGAGGACTAGCGGCTATTTACAATGAGCAGTTCTTC
CASSGGGLAAIYNEQFF
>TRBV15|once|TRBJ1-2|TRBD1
TGTGCCACCAGCAGACTCCTTGACAGGGGTAGAGATGGCTACACCTTC
CATSRLLDRGRDGYTF
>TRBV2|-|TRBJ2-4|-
TGTGCCAGCACTACCTATGGAGCCACCTGGGACTTC
CASTTYGATWDF
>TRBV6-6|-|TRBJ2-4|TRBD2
TGTGCCACCCAAGCGGGGCCCAAAAACATTCAGTACTTC
CATQAGPKNIQYF
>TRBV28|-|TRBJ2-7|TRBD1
TGTGCCAGCAGCTGGACGGGACAGGCTATCTCCTACGAGCAGTACTTC
CASSWTGQAISYEQYF
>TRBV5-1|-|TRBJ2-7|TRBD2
TGCGCCAGCAGCTCGACTAGCAGATACGAGCAGTACTTC
CASSSTSRYEQYF
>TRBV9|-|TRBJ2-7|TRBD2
TGTGCCAGCAGCCCCCGACTAGCGGCTTCCTACGAGCAGTACTTC
CASSPRLAASYEQYF
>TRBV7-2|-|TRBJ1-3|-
TGTGCCAGCAGCTTATGGCCTCTGCGGGGCTCCATCTCTGGAAACACCATATATTTT
CASSLWPLRGSISGNTIYF
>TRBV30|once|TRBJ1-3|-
TGTGCCTGGAGTGTACTGGGGGGAGACACCATATATTTT
CAWSVLGGDTIYF
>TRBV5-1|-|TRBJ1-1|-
TGCGCCAGCAGTTCTGGCCCGAACACTGAAGCTTTCTTT
CASSSGPNTEAFF
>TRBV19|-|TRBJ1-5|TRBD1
TGTGCCAGTAGTCCAGACAGGGGGAGCAATCAGCCCCAGCATTTT
CASSPDRGSNQPQHF